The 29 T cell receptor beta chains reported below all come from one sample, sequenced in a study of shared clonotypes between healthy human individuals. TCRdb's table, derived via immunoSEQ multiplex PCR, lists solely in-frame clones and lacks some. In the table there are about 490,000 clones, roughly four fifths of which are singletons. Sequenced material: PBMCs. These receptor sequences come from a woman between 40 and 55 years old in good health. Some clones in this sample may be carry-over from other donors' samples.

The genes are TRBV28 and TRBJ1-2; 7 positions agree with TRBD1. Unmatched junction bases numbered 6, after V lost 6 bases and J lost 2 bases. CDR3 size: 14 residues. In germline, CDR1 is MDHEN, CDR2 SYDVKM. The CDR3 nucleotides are TGTGCCAGCAGCCCGACAGGGAGCAACTATGGCTACACCTTC. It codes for CASSPTGSNYGYTF.

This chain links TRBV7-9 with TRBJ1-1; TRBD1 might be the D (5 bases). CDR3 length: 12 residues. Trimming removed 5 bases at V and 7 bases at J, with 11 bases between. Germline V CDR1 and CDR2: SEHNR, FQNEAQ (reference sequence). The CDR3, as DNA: TGTGCCAGCAGCACCCGGGACGGTGAAGCTTTCTTT. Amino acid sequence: CASSTRDGEAFF. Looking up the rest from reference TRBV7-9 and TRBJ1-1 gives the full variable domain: DTGVSQNPRHKITKRGQNVTFRCDPISEHNRLYWYRQTLGQGPEFLTYFQNEAQLEKSRLLSDRFSAERPKGSFSTLEIQRTEQGDSAMYLCASSTRDGEAFFGQGTRLTVV.

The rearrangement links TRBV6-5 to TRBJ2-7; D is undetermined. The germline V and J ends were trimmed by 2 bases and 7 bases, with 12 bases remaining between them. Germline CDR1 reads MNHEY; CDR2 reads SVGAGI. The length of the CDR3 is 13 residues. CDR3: CASSYIYSREQYF. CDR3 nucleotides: TGTGCCAGCAGTTACATCTACAGCCGGGAGCAGTACTTC.

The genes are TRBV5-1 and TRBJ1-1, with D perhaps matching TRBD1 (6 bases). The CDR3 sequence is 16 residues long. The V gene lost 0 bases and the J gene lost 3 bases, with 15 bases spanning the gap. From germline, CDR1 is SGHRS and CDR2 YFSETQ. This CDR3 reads CASSLAARGLDTEAFF. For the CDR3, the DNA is TGCGCCAGCAGCTTGGCCGCCAGGGGCTTGGACACTGAAGCTTTCTTT.

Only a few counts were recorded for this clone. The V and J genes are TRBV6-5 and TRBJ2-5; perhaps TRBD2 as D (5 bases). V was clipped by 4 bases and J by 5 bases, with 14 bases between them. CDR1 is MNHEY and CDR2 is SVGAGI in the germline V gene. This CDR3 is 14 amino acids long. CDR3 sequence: CASSSQLGGETQYF. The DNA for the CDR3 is TGTGCCAGCAGTTCCCAGCTAGGCGGGGAGACCCAGTACTTC.

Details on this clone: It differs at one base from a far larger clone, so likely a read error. The chain's CDR3 is CASSLVLAGGPSTDSQYF. CDR3 in DNA: TGTGCCAGCAGCCTCGTGCTAGCGGGAGGGCCCAGCACAGATTCGCAGTATTTT. The chain uses TRBV7-2 and TRBJ2-3, with TRBD2 matching 12 bases. CDR1 and CDR2 from the germline V gene are SGHTA and FQGNSA. The CDR3 contains 18 residues.

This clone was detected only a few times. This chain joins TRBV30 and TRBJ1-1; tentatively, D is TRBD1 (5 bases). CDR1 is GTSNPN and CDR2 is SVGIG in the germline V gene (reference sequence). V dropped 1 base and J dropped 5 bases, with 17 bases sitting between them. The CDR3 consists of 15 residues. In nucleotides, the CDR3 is TGTGCCTGGAGTGGGGTGTCCCCAGGGATGACTGAAGCTTTCTTT. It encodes CAWSGVSPGMTEAFF.

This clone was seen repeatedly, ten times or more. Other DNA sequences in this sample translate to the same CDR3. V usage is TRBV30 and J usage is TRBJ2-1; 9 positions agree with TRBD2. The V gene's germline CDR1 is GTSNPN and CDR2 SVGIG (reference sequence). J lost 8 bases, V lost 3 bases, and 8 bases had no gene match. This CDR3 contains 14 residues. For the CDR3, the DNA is TGTGCCTGGAGGGGTAGCGGGAGTTCCCATGAGCAGTTCTTC. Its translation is CAWRGSGSSHEQFF.

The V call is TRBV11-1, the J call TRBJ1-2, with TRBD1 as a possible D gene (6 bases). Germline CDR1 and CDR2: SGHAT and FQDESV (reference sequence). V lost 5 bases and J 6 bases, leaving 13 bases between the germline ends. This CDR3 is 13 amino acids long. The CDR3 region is CASSRRGEDGYTF. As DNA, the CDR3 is TGTGCCAGCAGCCGCAGGGGAGAAGATGGCTACACCTTC.

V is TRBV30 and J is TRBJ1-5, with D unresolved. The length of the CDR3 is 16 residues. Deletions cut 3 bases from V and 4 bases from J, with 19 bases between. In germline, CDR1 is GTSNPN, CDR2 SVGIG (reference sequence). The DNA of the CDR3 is TGTGCCTGGAGATGGGGAGCCCGAACGGATAATCAGCCCCAGCATTTT. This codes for CAWRWGARTDNQPQHF.

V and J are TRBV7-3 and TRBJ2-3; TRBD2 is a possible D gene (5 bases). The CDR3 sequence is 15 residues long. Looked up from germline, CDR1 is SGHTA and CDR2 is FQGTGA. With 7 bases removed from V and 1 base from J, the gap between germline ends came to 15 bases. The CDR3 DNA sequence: TGTGCCAGCACCCAGCAGGCGGGCGGCACAGATACGCAGTATTTT. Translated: CASTQQAGGTDTQYF.

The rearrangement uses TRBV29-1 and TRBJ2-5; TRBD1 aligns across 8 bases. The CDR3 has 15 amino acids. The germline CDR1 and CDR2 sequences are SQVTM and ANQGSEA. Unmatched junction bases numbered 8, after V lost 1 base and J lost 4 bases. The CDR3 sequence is CSVEADPTGAETQYF. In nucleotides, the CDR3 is TGCAGCGTTGAAGCAGATCCGACAGGGGCAGAGACCCAGTACTTC.

CDR3 loop: CAWRARGNTEAFF. The CDR3 DNA follows: TGTGCCTGGAGAGCGCGGGGAAACACTGAAGCTTTCTTT. J is TRBJ1-1 and V is TRBV30; D remains ambiguous. V was trimmed by 3 bases and J by 2 bases, leaving 10 bases between them. This CDR3 is 13 amino acids long. Germline CDR1 is GTSNPN and CDR2 is SVGIG (reference sequence).

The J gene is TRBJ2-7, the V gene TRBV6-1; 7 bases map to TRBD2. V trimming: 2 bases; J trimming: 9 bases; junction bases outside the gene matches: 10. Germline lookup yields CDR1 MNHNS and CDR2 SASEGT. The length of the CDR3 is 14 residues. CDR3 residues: CASSEHGGTQGQYF. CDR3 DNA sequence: TGTGCCAGCAGTGAACACGGGGGGACCCAGGGGCAGTACTTC.

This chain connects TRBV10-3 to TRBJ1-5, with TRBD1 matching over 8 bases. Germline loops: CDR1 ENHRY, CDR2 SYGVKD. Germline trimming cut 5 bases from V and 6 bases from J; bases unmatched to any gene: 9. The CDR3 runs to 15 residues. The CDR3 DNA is TGTGCCATCAGTTCCCAGGGGGCGCAGAGTCAGCCCCAGCATTTT. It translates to CAISSQGAQSQPQHF.

In DNA, the CDR3 is TGCGCCAGCAGCCAAGACATGCCAGATACGCAGTATTTT. It codes for CASSQDMPDTQYF. The genes are TRBV4-3 and TRBJ2-3; D gene ambiguous. Germline V lookup: CDR1 LGHNA, CDR2 YSLEER. Trimming removed 0 bases from V and 4 bases from J, with 5 bases in between. This CDR3 has 13 amino acids.

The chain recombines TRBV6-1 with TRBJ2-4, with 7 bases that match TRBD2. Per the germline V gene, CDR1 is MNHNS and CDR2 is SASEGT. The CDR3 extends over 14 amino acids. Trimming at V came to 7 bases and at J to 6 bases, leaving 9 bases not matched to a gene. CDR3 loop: CASKESGEGNIQYF. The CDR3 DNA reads TGTGCCAGCAAAGAAAGCGGGGAGGGAAACATTCAGTACTTC.

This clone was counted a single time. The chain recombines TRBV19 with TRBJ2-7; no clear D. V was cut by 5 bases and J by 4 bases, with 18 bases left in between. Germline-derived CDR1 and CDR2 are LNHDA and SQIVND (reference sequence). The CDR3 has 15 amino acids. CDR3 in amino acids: CASSPQKASGYEQYF. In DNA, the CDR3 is TGTGCCAGTAGTCCCCAAAAGGCGAGTGGATACGAGCAGTACTTC.

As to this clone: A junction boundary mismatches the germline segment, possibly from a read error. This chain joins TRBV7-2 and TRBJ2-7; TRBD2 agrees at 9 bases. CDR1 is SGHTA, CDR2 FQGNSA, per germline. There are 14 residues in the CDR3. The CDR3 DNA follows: TGTGCCAGCAGCCGAGCGGGAGGATCCTACGAGCGGTACTTC. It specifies CASSRAGGSYERYF.

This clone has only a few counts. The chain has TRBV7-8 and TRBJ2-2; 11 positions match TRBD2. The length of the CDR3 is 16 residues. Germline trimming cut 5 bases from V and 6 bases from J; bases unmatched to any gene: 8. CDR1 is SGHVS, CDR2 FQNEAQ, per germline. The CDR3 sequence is CASSPAGLAVPGELFF. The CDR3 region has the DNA TGTGCCAGCAGCCCCGCGGGACTAGCGGTCCCCGGGGAGCTGTTTTTT.

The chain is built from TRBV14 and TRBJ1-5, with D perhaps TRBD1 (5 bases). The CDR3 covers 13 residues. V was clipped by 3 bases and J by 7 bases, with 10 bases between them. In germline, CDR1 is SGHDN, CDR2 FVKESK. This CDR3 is CASSQGLRQPQHF. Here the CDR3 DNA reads TGTGCCAGCAGCCAGGGGCTGAGGCAGCCCCAGCATTTT.

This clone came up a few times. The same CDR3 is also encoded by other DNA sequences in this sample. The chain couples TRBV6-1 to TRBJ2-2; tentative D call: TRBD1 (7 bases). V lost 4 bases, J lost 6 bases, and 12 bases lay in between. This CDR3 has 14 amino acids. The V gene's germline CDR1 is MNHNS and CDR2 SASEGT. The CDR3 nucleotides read TGTGCCAGCAGTGGGCAGGGGGAGGCCGGGGAGCTGTTTTTT. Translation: CASSGQGEAGELFF.

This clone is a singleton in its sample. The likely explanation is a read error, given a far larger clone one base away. CDR3 coding DNA: TGTGCCAGCAGCGGACAGGTGAACACTGAAGCTTTCTTT. Amino acid sequence: CASSGQVNTEAFF. This chain uses TRBV9 with TRBJ1-1, with D perhaps matching TRBD1 (6 bases). There are 13 residues in the CDR3. The germline V gene encodes CDR1 SGDLS and CDR2 YYNGEE. With 3 bases removed from V and 0 bases from J, the gap between germline ends came to 6 bases.

The CDR3 loop is CASSLELSADTQYF. In DNA, the CDR3 is TGTGCCAGCAGCTTAGAGTTAAGTGCAGATACGCAGTATTTT. This chain uses TRBV7-6 with TRBJ2-3; D is unresolved. The CDR3 totals 14 residues. Looked up from germline, CDR1 is SGHVS and CDR2 is FNYEAQ. Trimming took off 1 base at V and 4 bases at J, with 9 bases between the two ends.

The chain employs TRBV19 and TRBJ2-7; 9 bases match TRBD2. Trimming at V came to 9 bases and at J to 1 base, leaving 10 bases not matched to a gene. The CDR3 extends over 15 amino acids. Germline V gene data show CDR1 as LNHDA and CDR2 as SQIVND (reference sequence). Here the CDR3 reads CASRRSGSASYEQYF. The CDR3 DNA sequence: TGTGCCAGCCGACGTAGCGGGAGCGCGTCCTACGAGCAGTACTTC.

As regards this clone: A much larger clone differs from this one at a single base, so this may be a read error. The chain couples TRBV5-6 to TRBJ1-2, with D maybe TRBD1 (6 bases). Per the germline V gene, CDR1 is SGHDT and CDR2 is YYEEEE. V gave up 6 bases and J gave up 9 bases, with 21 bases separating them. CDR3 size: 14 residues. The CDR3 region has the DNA TGTGCCAGCAACCGGGGGCGGGTCGTGAGGAGCTACACCTTC. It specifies CASNRGRVVRSYTF.

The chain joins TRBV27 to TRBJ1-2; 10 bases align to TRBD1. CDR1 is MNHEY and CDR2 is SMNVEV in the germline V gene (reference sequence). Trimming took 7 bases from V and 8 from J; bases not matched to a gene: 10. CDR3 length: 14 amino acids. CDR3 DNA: TGTGCCAGCACCCGGGACAGGGGACTCGGGGGCTACACCTTC. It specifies CASTRDRGLGGYTF.

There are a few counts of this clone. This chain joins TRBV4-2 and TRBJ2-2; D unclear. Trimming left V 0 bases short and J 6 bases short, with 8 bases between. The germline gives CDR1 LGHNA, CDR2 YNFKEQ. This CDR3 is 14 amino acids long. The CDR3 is CASSQEGLAGELFF. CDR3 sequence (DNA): TGTGCCAGCAGCCAAGAAGGGTTGGCCGGGGAGCTGTTTTTT.

The CDR3 DNA is TGTGCCAGCAGCCAATTAGCGGGAGGGAACAATGAGCAGTTCTTC. Its protein product is CASSQLAGGNNEQFF. The chain is built from TRBV14 and TRBJ2-1, with TRBD2 identical over 11 bases. The CDR3 is made up of 15 amino acids. The germline CDR1 and CDR2 sequences are SGHDN and FVKESK. V lost 2 bases to trimming and J lost 5 bases; unmatched junction nucleotides: 2. Supplemented by reference TRBV14 and TRBJ2-1, the full variable domain reads EAGVTQFPSHSVIEKGQTVTLRCDPISGHDNLYWYRRVMGKEIKFLLHFVKESKQDESGMPNNRFLAERTGGTYSTLKVQPAELEDSGVYFCASSQLAGGNNEQFFGPGTRLTVL.